This paragraph reports one T cell receptor (beta chain). Its antigen is unknown. The record originates from a study of T cell responses to AZD1222 COVID-19 vaccine. Overall study findings and caveats: Most donors were white British, females outnumbered males, and clonal diversity was possibly underestimated. CD4 TCRs associated with vaccination spanned spike, dominating at 160-218 and 743-854. Receipt of two AZD1222 doses was followed by a rise in Spike-specific TCR breadth and depth. Of the AZD1222 recipients, only 5 or 6 were seropositive at baseline.

Some clones are missing from TCRdb's copy, which holds only in-frame ones; the method was immunoSEQ multiplex PCR. The data contain around 99,000 clones, roughly 88% of them singletons. The input for sequencing was peripheral blood, taken on day 0 of MenACWY control vaccination. The receptor was derived from an adult in good health.

This chain's CDR3 is CASSSEGRIRRQPQHF. DNA for the CDR3: TGTGCCAGCAGTTCGGAGGGTAGGATTCGCAGGCAGCCCCAGCATTTT. The rearrangement uses TRBV6-2 or TRBV6-3 and TRBJ1-5; D is unclear. Germline-derived CDR1 and CDR2 are MNHEY and SVGEGT. Trimming stripped 4 bases from V and 7 bases from J, with 20 bases between. The CDR3 loop spans 16 amino acids.